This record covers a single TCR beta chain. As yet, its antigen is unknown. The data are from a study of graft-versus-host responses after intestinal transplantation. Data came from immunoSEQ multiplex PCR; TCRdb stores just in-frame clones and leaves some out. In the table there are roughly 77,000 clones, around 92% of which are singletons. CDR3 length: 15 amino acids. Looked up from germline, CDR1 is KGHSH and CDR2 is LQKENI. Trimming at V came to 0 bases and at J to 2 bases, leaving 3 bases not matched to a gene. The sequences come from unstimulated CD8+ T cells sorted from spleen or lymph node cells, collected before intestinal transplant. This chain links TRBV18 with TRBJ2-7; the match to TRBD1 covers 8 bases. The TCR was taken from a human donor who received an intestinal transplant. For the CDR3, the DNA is TGTGCCAGCTCACCACCGAAGGGACAGGCCTACGAGCAGTACTTC. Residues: CASSPPKGQAYEQYF.